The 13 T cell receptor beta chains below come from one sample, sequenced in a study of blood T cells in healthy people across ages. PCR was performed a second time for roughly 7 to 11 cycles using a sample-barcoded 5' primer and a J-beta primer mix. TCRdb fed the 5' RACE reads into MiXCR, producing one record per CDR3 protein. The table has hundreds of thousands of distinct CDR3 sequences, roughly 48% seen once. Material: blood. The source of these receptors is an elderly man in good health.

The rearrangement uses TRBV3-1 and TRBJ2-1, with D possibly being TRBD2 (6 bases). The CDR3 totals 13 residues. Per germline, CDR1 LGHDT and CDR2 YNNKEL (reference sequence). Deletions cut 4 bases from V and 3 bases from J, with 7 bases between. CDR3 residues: CASSRLVYNEQFF. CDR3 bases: TGTGCCAGCAGCCGACTAGTCTACAATGAGCAGTTCTTC.

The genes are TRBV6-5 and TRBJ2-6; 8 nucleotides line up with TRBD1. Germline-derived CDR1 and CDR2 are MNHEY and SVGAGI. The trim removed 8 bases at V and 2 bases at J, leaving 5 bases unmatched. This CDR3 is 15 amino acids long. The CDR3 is CASGWDRTGANVLTF. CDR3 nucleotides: TGTGCCAGCGGTTGGGACAGGACTGGGGCCAACGTCCTGACTTTC.

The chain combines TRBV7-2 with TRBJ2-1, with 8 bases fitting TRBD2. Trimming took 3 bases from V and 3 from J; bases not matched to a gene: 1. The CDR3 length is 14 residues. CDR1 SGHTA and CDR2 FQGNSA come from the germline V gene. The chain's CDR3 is CASSLGLVYNEQFF. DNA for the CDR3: TGTGCCAGCAGCTTGGGACTAGTCTACAATGAGCAGTTCTTC.

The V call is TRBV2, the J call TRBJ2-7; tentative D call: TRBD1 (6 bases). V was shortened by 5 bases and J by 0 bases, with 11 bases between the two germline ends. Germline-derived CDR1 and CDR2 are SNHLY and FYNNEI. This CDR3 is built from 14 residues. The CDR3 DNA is TGTGCCAGCAGTTCGGGACAAAGCTCCTACGAGCAGTACTTC. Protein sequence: CASSSGQSSYEQYF.

The CDR3 here is CASSQGDASVGSEQYF. Written as DNA, the CDR3 is TGCGCCAGCAGCCAGGGGGACGCCTCCGTAGGAAGCGAGCAGTACTTC. This sequence joins TRBV4-1 and TRBJ2-5; perhaps D is TRBD1 or TRBD2 (5 bases each). The J call may be mistaken, given a closer DNA end match to TRBJ2-7. This CDR3 contains 16 residues. Germline V gene data show CDR1 as MGHRA and CDR2 as YSYEKL.

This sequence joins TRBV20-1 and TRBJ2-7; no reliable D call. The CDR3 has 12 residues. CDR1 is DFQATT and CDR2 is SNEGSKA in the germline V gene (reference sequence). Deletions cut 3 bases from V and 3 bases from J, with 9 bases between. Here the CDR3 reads CSARGRIYEQYF. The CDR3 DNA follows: TGCAGTGCTAGGGGCAGGATCTACGAGCAGTACTTC.

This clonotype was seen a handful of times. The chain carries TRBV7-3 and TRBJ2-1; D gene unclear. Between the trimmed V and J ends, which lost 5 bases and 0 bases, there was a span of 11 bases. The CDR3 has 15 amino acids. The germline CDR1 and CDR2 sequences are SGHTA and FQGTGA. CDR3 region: CASSPPEASYNEQFF. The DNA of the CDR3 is TGTGCCAGCAGCCCCCCCGAGGCCTCCTACAATGAGCAGTTCTTC.

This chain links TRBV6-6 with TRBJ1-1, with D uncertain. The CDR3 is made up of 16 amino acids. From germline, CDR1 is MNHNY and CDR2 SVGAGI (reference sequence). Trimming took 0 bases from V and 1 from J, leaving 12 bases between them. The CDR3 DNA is TGTGCCAGCAGTTACTCGACGAAGGTTCAGAACACTGAAGCTTTCTTT. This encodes CASSYSTKVQNTEAFF.

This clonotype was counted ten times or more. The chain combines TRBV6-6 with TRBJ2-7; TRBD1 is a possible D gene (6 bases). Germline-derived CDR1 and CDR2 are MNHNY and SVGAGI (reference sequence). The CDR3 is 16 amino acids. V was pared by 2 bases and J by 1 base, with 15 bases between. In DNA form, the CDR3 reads TGTGCCAGCAGTTACCACAGGGCCTCGGTTTCCTACGAGCAGTACTTC. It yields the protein CASSYHRASVSYEQYF.

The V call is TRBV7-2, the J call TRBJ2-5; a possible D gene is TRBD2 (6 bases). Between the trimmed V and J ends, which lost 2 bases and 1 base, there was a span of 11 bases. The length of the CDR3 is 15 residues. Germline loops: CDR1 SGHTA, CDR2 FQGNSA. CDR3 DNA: TGTGCCAGCAGCTTAAATTGGGGGGTCCAAGAGACCCAGTACTTC. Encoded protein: CASSLNWGVQETQYF.

CDR3 coding DNA: TGCGCCAGCAGCTTGGAGACTTGGGGCACTGAAGCTTTCTTT. Its translation: CASSLETWGTEAFF. The rearrangement links TRBV5-1 to TRBJ1-1, with D unclear. CDR3 size: 14 residues. The V and J ends lost 0 bases and 4 bases respectively, with 10 bases between them. The germline V gene has CDR1 SGHRS and CDR2 YFSETQ.

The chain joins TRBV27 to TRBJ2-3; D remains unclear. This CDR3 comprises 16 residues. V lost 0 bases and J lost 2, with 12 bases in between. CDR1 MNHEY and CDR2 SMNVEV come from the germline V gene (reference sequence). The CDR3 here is CASSLSAGAPTDTQYF. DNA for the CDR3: TGTGCCAGCAGTTTATCGGCAGGCGCGCCCACAGATACGCAGTATTTT.

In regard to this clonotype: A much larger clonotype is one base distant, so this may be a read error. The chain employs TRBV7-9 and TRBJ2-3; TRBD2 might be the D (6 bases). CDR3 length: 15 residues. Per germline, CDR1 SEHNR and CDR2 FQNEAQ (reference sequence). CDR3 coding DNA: TGTGCCGGCAGCTCCCGGGGGACTAGCACAGATACGCAGTATTTT. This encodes CAGSSRGTSTDTQYF.